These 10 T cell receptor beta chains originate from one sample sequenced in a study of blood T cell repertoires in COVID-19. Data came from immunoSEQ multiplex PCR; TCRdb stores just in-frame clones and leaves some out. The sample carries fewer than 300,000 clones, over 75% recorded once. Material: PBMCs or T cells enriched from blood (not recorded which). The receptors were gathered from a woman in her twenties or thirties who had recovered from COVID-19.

CDR3 loop: CASSQDSWGQPYNEQFF. The CDR3 coding sequence is TGTGCCAGCAGCCAAGATTCATGGGGACAACCTTACAATGAGCAGTTCTTC. The chain combines TRBV3-1 (or the pseudogene TRBV3-2) with TRBJ2-1, with D tentatively TRBD1 (6 bases). The CDR3 totals 17 residues. V lost 0 bases, J lost 4 bases, and 16 bases lay in between. The V gene's germline CDR1 is LGHDT and CDR2 YNNKEL (reference sequence).

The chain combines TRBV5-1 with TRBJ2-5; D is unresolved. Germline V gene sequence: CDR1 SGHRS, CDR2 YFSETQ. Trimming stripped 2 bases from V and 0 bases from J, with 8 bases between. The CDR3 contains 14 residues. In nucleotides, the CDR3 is TGCGCCAGCAGCTTTGGTACAGACCAAGAGACCCAGTACTTC. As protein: CASSFGTDQETQYF.

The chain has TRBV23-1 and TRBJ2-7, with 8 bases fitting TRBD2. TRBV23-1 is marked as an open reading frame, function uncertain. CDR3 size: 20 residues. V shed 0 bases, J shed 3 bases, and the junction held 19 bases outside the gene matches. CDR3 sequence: CASSQSVFSPGGPSNYEQYF. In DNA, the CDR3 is TGCGCCAGCAGTCAATCAGTTTTCTCCCCGGGAGGGCCCTCCAACTACGAGCAGTACTTC.

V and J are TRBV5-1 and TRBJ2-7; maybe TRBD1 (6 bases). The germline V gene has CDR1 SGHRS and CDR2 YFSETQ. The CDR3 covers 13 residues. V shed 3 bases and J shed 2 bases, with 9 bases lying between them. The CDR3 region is CASSYTGTYEQYF. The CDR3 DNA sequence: TGCGCCAGCAGCTACACAGGGACCTACGAGCAGTACTTC.

The CDR3 here is CASSMGTSGSETQYF. CDR3 nucleotide sequence: TGTGCCAGTAGTATGGGGACTAGCGGCTCAGAGACCCAGTACTTC. The V gene is TRBV19, the J gene TRBJ2-5; 11 bases are a match to TRBD2. Germline CDR1 is LNHDA and CDR2 is SQIVND (reference sequence). V shed 3 bases, J shed 4 bases, and the junction held 4 bases outside the gene matches. CDR3 length: 15 amino acids.

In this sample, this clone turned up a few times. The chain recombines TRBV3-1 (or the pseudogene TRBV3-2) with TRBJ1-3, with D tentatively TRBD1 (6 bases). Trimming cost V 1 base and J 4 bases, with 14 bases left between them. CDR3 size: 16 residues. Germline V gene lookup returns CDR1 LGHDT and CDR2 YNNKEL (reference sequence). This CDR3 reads CASSQAVGGLGNTIYF. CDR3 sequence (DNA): TGTGCCAGCAGCCAAGCGGTCGGGGGGCTCGGAAACACCATATATTTT.

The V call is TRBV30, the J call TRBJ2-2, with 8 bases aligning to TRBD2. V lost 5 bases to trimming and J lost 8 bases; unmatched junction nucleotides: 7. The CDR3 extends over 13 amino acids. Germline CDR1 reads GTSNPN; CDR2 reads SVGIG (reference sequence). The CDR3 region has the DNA TGTGCCTGGTCGGGAGGGGTACAGGGGGAGCTGTTTTTT. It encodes CAWSGGVQGELFF. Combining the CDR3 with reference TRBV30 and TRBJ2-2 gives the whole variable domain SQTIHQWPATLVQPVGSPLSLECTVEGTSNPNLYWYRQAAGRGLQLLFYSVGIGQISSEVPQNLSASRPQDRQFILSSKKLLLSDSGFYLCAWSGGVQGELFFGEGSRLTVL.

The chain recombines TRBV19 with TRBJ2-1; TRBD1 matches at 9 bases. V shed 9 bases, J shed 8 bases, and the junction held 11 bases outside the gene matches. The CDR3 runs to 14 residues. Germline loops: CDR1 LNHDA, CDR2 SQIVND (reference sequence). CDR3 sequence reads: CASRPGTGIDEQFF. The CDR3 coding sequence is TGTGCCAGCCGTCCCGGGACAGGGATAGATGAGCAGTTCTTC.

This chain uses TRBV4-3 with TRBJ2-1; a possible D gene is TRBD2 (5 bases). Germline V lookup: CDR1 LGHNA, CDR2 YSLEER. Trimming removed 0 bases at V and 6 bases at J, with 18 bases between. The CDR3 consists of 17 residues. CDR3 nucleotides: TGCGCCAGCAGCCAAGATCTTGCCCGGGATCCTCCCAATGAGCAGTTCTTC. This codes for CASSQDLARDPPNEQFF.

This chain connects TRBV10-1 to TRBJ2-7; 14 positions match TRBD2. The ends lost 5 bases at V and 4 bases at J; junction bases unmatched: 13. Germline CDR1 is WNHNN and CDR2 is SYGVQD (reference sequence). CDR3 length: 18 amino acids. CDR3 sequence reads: CASSNQGLAGGPPYEQYF. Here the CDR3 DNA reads TGCGCCAGCAGTAACCAAGGACTAGCGGGAGGCCCACCGTACGAGCAGTACTTC.